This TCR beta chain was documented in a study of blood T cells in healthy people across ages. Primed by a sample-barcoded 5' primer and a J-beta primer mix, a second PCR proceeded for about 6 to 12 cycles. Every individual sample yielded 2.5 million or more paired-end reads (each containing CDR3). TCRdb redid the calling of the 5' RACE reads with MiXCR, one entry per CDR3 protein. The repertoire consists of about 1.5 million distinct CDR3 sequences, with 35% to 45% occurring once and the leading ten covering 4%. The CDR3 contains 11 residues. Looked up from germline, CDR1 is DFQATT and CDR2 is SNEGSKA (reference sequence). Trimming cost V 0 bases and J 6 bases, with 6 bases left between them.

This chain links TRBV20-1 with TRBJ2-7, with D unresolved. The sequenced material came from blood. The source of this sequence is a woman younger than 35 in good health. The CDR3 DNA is TGCAGTGCTAGAGATGGACGCGAGCAGTACTTC. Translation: CSARDGREQYF.